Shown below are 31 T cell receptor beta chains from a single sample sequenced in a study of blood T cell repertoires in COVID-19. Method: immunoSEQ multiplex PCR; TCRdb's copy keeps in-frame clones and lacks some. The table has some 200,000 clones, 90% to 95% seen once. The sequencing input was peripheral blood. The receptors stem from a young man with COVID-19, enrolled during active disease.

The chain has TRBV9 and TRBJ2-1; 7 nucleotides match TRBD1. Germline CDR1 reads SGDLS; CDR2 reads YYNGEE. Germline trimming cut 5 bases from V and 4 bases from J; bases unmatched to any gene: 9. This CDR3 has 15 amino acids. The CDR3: CASRPGGTPYNEQFF. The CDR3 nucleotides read TGTGCCAGCAGACCAGGGGGAACTCCTTACAATGAGCAGTTCTTC.

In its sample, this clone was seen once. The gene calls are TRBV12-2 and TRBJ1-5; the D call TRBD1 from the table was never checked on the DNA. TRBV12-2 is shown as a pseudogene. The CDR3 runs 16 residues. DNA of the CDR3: TGTGCAAGTCGCTTAAGGCAGGGTAAAAGCAATCAGCCCCAGCATTTT. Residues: CASRLRQGKSNQPQHF.

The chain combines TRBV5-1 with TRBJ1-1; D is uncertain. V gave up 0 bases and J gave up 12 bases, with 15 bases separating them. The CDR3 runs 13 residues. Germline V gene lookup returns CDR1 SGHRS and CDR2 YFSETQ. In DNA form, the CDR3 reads TGCGCCAGCAGCTTGGATGTCGGAGATTGGCCTTTCTTT. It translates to CASSLDVGDWPFF.

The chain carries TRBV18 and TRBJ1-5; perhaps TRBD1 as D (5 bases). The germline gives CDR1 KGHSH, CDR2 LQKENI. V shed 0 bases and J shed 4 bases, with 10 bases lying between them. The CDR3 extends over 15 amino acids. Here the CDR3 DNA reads TGTGCCAGCTCACCACCGGGGGGGGGAAATCAGCCCCAGCATTTT. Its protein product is CASSPPGGGNQPQHF.

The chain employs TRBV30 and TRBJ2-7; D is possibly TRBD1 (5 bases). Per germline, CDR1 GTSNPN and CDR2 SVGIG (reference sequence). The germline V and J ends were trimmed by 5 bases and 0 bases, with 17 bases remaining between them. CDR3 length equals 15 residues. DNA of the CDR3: TGTGCCTGGGATGACGGCCAGGGAAGCTCCTACGAGCAGTACTTC. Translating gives CAWDDGQGSSYEQYF.

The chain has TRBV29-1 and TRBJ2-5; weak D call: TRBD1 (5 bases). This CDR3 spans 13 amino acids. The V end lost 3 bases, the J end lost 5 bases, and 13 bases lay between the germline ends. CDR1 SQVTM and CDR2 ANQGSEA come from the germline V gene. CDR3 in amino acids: CSVDVGRVETQYF. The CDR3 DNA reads TGCAGCGTTGATGTGGGGCGAGTGGAGACCCAGTACTTC.

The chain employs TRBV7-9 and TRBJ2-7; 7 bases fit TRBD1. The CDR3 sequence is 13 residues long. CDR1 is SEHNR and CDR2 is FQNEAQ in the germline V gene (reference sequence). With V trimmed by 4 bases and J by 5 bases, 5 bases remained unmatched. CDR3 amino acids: CASSSRGSNEQYF. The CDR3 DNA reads TGTGCCAGCAGCTCCAGGGGGAGCAACGAGCAGTACTTC.

This chain's CDR3 is CASSFGTANTDTQYF. As DNA, the CDR3 is TGTGCCAGCAGCTTCGGGACAGCCAACACAGATACGCAGTATTTT. The rearrangement joins TRBV9 to TRBJ2-3, with 7 bases matching TRBD1. The germline V gene encodes CDR1 SGDLS and CDR2 YYNGEE. CDR3 size: 15 residues. Losses at the gene ends were 4 bases for V and 2 bases for J; bases not matched to a gene: 7.

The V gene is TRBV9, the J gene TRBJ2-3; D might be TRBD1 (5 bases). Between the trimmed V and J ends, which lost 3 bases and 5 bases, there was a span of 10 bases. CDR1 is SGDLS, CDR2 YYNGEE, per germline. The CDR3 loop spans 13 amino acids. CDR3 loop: CASSGEQEDTQYF. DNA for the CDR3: TGTGCCAGCAGCGGCGAACAGGAAGATACGCAGTATTTT.

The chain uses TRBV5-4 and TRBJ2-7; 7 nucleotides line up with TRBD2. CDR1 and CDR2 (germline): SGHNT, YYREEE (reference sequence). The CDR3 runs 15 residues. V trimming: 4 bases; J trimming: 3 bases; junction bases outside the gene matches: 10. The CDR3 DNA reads TGTGCCAGCAGCCCCACGGGGGGAAAAAGCTACGAGCAGTACTTC. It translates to CASSPTGGKSYEQYF.

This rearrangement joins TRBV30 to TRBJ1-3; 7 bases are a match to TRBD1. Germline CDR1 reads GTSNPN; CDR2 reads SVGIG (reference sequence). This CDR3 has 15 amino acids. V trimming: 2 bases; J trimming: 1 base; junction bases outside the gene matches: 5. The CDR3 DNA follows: TGTGCCTGGAGTACAGGGGTGCTTTCTGGAAACACCATATATTTT. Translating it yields CAWSTGVLSGNTIYF.

CDR3 region: CSASGGLAGVTQYF. The DNA of the CDR3 is TGCAGTGCTAGTGGGGGACTAGCGGGGGTGACCCAGTACTTC. The rearrangement links TRBV20-1 to TRBJ2-5; the match to TRBD2 covers 14 bases. CDR1 and CDR2 from the germline V gene are DFQATT and SNEGSKA (reference sequence). The V and J ends lost 3 bases and 7 bases, in that order; junction bases with no gene match: 4. The CDR3 is 14 amino acids.

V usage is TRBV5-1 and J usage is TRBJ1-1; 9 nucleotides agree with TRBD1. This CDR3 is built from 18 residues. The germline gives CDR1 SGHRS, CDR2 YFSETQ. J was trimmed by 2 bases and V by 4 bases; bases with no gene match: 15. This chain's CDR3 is CASSKTPGQGIGNTEAFF. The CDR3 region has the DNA TGCGCCAGCAGCAAGACGCCGGGACAGGGAATAGGTAACACTGAAGCTTTCTTT. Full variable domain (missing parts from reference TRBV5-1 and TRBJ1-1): KAGVTQTPRYLIKTRGQQVTLSCSPISGHRSVSWYQQTPGQGLQFLFEYFSETQRNKGNFPGRFSGRQFSNSRSEMNVSTLELGDSALYLCASSKTPGQGIGNTEAFFGQGTRLTVV.

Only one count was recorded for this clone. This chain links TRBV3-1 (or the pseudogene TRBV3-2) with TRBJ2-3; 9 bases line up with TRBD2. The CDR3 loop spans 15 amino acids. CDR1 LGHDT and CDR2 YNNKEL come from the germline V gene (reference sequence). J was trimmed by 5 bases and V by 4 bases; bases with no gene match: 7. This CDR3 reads CASSPRLAEEDTQYF. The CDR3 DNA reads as TGTGCCAGCAGCCCAAGACTAGCGGAAGAAGATACGCAGTATTTT.

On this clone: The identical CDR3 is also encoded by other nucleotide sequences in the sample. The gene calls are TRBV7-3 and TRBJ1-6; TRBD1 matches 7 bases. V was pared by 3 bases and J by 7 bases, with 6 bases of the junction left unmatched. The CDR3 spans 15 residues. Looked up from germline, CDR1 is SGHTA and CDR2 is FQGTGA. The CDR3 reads CASSLRGQQNSPLHF. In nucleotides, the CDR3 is TGTGCCAGCAGCTTGAGGGGGCAACAAAATTCACCCCTCCACTTT.

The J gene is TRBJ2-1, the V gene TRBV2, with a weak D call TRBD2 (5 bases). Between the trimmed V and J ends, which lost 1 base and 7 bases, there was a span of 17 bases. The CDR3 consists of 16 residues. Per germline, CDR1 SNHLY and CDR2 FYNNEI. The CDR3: CASSEGGAPGINEQFF. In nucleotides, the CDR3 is TGTGCCAGCAGTGAAGGGGGAGCCCCCGGAATTAATGAGCAGTTCTTC.

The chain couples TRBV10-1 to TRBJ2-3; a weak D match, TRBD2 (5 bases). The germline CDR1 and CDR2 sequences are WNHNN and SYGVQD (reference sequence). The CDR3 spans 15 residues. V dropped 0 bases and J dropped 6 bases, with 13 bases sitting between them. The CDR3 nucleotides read TGCGCCAGCAGTGAGTCTCGGGGTGCTCGGGATACGCAGTATTTT. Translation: CASSESRGARDTQYF.

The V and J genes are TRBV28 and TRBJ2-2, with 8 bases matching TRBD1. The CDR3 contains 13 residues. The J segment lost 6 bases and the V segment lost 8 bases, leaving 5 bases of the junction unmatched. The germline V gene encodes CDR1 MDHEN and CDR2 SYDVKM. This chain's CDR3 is CASLPQGAGELFF. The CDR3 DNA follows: TGTGCCAGCCTACCACAGGGGGCCGGGGAGCTGTTTTTT.

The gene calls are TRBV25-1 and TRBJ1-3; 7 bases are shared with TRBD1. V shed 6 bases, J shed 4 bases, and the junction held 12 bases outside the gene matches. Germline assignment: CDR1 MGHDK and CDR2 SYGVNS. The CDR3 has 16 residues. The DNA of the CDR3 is TGTGCCAGCAGCATAGCAGGGCAGGGGGAAGGAAACACCATATATTTT. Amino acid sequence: CASSIAGQGEGNTIYF.

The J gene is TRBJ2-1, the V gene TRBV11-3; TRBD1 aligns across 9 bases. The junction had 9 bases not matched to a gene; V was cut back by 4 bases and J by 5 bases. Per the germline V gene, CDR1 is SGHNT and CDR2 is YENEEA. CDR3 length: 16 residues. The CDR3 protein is CASSYQRGQGNNEQFF. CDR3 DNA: TGTGCCAGCAGCTACCAGAGGGGACAGGGAAACAATGAGCAGTTCTTC.

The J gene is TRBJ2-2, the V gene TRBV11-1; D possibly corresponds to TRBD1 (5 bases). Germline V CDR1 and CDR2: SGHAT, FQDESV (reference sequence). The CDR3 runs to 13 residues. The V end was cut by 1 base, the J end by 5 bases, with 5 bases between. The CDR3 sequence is CASSLEGTGELFF. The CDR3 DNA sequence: TGTGCCAGCAGCTTAGAGGGGACCGGGGAGCTGTTTTTT. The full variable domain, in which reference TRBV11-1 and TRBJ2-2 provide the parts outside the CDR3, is EAEVAQSPRYKITEKSQAVAFWCDPISGHATLYWYRQILGQGPELLVQFQDESVVDDSQLPKDRFSAERLKGVDSTLKIQPAELGDSAMYLCASSLEGTGELFFGEGSRLTVL.

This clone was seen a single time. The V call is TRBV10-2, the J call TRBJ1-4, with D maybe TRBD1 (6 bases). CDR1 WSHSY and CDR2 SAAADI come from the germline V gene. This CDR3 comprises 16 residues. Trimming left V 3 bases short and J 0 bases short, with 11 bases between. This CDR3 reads CASSDQGHATNEKLFF. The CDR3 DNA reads TGCGCCAGCAGTGATCAGGGGCACGCAACTAATGAAAAACTGTTTTTT.

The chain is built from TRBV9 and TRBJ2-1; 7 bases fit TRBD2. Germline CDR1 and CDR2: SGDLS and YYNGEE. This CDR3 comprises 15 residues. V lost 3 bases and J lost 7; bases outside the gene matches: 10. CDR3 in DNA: TGTGCCAGCAGCGACCGGGACTACTCAGGGAATGAGCAGTTCTTC. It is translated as CASSDRDYSGNEQFF.

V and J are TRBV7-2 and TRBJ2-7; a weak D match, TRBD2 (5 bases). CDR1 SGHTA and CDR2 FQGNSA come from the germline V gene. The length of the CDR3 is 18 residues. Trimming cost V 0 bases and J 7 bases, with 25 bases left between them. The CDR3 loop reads CASSLAVAAASLAGEQYF. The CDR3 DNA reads TGTGCCAGCAGCTTAGCGGTGGCAGCGGCCAGTCTGGCTGGGGAGCAGTACTTC.

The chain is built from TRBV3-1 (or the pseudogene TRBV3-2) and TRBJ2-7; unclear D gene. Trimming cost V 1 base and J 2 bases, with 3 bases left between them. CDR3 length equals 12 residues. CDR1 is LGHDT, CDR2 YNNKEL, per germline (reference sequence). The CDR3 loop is CASSQVTYEQYF. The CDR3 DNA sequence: TGTGCCAGCAGCCAAGTAACCTACGAGCAGTACTTC.

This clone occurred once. Here the CDR3 reads CASRLRFEGALVYGYTF. CDR3 bases: TGTGCCAGTAGATTGCGTTTTGAGGGGGCGCTCGTCTATGGCTACACCTTC. This chain links TRBV19 with TRBJ1-2, with TRBD1 matching 7 bases. V gave up 6 bases and J gave up 4 bases; unmatched junction bases: 17. Germline lookup yields CDR1 LNHDA and CDR2 SQIVND (reference sequence). The CDR3 is made up of 17 amino acids. The full variable domain, its missing parts supplied by reference TRBV19 and TRBJ1-2, is DGGITQSPKYLFRKEGQNVTLSCEQNLNHDAMYWYRQDPGQGLRLIYYSQIVNDFQKGDIAEGYSVSREKKESFPLTVTSAQKNPTAFYLCASRLRFEGALVYGYTFGSGTRLTVV.

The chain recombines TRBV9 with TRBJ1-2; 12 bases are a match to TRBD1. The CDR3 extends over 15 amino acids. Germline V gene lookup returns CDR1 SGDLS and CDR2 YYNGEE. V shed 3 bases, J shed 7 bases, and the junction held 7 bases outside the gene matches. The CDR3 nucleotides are TGTGCCAGCAGCGGATCCGGGACAGGGGGCCGTGGCTACACCTTC. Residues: CASSGSGTGGRGYTF.

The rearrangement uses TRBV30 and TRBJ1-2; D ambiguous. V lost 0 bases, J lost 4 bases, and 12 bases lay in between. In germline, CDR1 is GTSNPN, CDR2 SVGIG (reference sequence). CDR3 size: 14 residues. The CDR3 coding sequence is TGTGCCTGGAGTGTGGTATCTACCTCCTATGGCTACACCTTC. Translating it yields CAWSVVSTSYGYTF.

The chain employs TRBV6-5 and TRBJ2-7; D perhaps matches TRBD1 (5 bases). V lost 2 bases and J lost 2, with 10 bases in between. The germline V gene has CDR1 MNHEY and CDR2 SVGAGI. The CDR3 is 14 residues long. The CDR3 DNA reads TGTGCCAGCAGTTACGCCGGACAAACCTACGAGCAGTACTTC. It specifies CASSYAGQTYEQYF.

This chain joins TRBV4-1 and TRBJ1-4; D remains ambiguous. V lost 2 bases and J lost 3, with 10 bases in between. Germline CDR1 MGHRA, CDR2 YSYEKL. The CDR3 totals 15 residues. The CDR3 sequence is CASSQSGLANEKLFF. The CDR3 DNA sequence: TGCGCCAGCAGCCAATCAGGCTTGGCTAATGAAAAACTGTTTTTT.

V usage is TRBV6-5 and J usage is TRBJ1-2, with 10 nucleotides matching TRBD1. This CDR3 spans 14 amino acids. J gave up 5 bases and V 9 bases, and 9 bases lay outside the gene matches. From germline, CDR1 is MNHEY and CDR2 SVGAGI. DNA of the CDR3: TGTGCCAGTACCGGGACAGGGGATTATTATGGCTACACCTTC. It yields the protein CASTGTGDYYGYTF.